The clone carrying this TCR beta chain was found many times. Its antigen is undetermined. This entry belongs to a study of cytomegalovirus exposure and HLA in healthy donors. Looking at the study overall: Later, an analysis reported that the 120 or so validation repertoires had used the same platform as the approximately 690 first-cohort repertoires.

Regarding the study as a whole: Listed as cytomegalovirus-associated were 150 to 200 TCR beta chains.

The repertoire was sequenced with immunoSEQ multiplex PCR; TCRdb's copy has only in-frame clones and lacks some. The profile shows 250,000 to 350,000 clones, around 90% of them singletons. The CDR3 covers 13 residues. Germline lookup yields CDR1 MNHEY and CDR2 SVGAGI. V gave up 3 bases and J gave up 6 bases, with 11 bases separating them. The gene calls are TRBV6-5 and TRBJ1-1; the D is unclear. The sample consisted of PBMCs. The receptor comes from a young man in good health and CMV-seronegative. The CDR3 is CASSYGEAAEAFF. The CDR3 DNA reads as TGTGCCAGCAGTTATGGAGAGGCCGCTGAAGCTTTCTTT.